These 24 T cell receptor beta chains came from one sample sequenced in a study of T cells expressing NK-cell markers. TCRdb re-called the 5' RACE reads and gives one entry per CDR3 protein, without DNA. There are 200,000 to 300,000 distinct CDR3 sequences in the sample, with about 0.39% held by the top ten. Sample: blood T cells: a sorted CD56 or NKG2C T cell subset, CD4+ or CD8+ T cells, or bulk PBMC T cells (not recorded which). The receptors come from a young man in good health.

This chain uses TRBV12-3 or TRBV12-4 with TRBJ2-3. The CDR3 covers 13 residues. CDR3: CASAVLATDTQYF.

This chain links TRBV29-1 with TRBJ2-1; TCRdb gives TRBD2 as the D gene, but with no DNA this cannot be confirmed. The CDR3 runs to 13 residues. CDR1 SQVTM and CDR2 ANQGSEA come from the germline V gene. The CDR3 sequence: CSVEGLYGNEQFF.

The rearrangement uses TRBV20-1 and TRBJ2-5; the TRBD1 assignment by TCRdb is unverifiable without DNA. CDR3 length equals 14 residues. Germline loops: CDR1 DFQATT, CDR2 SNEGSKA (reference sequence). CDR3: CSARGRRGEGTQYF.

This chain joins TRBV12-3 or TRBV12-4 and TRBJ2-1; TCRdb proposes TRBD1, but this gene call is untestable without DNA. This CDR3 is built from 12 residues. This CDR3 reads CASSPGVGEQFF.

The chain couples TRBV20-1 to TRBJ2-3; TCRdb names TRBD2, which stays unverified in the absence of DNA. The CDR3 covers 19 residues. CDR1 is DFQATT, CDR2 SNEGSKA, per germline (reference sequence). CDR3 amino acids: CSASYPPGRLAASTDTQYF.

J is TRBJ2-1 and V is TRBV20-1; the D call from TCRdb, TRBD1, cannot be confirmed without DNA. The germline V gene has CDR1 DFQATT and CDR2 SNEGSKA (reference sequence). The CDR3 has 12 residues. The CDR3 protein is CSAGARTAEQFF.

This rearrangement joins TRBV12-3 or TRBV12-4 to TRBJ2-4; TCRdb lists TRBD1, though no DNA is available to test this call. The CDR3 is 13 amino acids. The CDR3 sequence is CASSQPGPNIQYF.

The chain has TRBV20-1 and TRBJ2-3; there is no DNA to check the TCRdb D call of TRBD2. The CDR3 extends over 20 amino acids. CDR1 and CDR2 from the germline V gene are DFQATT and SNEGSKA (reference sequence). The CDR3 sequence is CSARVRGRFPGGSSTDTQYF.

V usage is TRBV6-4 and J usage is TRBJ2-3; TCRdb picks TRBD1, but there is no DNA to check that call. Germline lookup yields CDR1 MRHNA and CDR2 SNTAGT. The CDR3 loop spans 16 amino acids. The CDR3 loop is CASSGRTGGTTDTQYF.

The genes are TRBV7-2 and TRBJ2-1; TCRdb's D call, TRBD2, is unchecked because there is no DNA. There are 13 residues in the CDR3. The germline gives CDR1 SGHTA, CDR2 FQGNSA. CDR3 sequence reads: CATLAGGQFEQFF.

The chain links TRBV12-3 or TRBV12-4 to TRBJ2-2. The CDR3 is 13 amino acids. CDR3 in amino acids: CASSLAESGELFF.

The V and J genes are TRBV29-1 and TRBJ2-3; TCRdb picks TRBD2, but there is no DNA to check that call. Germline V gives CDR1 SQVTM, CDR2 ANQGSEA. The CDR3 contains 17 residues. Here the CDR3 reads CSVEARRWREGTDTQYF.

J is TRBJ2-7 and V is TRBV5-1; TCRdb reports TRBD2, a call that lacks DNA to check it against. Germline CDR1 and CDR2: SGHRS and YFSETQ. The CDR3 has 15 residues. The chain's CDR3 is CASSLVGGGGYEQYF.

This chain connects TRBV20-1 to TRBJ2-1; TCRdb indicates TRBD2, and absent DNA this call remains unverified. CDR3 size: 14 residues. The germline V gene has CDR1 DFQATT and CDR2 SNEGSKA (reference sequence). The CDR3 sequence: CSAWATSGTNEQFF.

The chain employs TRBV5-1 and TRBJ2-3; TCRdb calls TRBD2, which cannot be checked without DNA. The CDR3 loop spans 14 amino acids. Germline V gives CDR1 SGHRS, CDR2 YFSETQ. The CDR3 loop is CASSREGGIDTQYF.

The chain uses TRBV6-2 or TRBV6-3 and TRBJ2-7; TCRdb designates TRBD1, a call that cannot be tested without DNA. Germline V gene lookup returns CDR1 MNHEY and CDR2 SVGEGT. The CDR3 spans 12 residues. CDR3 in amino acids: CASSQKGGEQYF.

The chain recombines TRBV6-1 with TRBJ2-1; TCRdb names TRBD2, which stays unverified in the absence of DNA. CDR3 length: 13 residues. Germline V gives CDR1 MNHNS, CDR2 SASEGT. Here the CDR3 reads CASSKTGGNEQFF.

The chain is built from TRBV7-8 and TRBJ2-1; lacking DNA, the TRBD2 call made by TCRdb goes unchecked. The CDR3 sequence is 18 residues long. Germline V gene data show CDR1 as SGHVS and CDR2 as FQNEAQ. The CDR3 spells CASSLIGGRLSSYNEQFF.

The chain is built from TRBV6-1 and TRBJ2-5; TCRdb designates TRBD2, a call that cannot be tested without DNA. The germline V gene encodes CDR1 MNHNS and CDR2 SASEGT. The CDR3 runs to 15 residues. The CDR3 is CASSAPLAGQETQYF.

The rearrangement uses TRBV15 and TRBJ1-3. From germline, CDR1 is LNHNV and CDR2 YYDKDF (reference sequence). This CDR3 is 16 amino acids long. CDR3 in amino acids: CATSSLRTSSGNTIYF. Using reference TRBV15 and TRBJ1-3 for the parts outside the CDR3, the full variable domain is DAMVIQNPRYQVTQFGKPVTLSCSQTLNHNVMYWYQQKSSQAPKLLFHYYDKDFNNEADTPDNFQSRRPNTSFCFLDIRSPGLGDTAMYLCATSSLRTSSGNTIYFGEGSWLTVV.

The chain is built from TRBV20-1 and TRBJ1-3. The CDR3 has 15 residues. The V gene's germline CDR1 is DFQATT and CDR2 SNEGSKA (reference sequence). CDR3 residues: CSAWSPGASGNTIYF.

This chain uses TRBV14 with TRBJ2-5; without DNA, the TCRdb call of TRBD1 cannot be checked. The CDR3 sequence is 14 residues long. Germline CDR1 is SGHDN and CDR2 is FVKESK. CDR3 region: CASSLTGAGETQYF.

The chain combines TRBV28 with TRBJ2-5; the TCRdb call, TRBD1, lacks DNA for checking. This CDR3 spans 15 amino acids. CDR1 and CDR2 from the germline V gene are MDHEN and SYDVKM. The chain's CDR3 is CASSLGDRVRETQYF.

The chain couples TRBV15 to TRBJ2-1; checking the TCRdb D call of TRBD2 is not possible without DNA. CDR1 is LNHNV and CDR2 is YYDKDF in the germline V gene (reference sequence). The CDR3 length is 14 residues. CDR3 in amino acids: CATSEASGHNEQFF.